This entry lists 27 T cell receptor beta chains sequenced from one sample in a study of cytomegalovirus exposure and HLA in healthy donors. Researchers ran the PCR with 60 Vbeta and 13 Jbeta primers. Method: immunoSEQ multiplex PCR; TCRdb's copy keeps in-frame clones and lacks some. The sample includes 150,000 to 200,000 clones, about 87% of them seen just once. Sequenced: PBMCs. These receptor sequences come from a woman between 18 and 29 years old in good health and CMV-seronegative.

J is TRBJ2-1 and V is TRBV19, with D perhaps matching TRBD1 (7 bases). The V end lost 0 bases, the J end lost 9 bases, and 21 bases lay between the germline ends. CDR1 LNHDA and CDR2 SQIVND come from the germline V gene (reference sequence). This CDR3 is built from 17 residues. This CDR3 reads CASSIDGGGGGLGEQFF. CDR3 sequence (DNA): TGTGCCAGTAGTATAGATGGCGGTGGAGGGGGCCTGGGTGAGCAGTTCTTC.

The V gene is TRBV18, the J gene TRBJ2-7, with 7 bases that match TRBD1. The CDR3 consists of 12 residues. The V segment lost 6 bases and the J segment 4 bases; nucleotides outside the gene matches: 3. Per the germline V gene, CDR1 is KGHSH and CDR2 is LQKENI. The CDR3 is CASSRTGYEQYF. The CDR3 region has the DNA TGTGCCAGCTCCCGGACAGGATACGAGCAGTACTTC. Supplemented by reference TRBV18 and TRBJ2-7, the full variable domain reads NAGVMQNPRHLVRRRGQEARLRCSPMKGHSHVYWYRQLPEEGLKFMVYLQKENIIDESGMPKERFSAEFPKEGPSILRIQQVVRGDSAAYFCASSRTGYEQYFGPGTRLTVT.

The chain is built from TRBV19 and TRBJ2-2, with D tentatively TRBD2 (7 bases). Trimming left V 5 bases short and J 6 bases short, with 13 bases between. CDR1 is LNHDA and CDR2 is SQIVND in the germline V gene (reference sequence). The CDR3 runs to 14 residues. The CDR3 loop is CASSLPGGAGELFF. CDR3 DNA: TGTGCCAGTAGTTTACCGGGGGGCGCCGGGGAGCTGTTTTTT.

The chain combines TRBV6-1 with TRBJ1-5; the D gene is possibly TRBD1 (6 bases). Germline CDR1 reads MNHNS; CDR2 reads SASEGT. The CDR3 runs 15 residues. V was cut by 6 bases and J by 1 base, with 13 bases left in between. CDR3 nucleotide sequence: TGTGCCAGCAGGGTTGGACAGCGGAGCAATCAGCCCCAGCATTTT. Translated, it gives CASRVGQRSNQPQHF.

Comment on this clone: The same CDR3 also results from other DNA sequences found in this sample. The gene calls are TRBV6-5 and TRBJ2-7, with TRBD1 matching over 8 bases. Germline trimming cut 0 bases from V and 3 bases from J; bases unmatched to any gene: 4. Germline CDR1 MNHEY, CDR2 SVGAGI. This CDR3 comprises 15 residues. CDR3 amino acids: CASSYSGTGGYEQYF. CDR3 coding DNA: TGTGCCAGCAGTTACTCCGGGACAGGAGGCTACGAGCAGTACTTC.

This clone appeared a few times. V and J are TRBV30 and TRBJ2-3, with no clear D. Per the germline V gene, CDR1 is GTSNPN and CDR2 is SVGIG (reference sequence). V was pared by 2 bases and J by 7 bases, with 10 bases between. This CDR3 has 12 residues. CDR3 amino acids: CAWSSNMNTQYF. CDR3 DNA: TGTGCCTGGAGTAGCAATATGAATACGCAGTATTTT. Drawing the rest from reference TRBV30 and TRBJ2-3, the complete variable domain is SQTIHQWPATLVQPVGSPLSLECTVEGTSNPNLYWYRQAAGRGLQLLFYSVGIGQISSEVPQNLSASRPQDRQFILSSKKLLLSDSGFYLCAWSSNMNTQYFGPGTRLTVL.

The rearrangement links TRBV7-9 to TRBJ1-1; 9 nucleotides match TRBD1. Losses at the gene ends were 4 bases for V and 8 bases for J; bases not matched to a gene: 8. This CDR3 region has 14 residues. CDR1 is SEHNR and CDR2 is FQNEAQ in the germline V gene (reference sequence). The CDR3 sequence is CASSSGSGTGEAFF. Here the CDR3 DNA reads TGTGCCAGCAGCTCCGGATCCGGGACAGGGGAAGCTTTCTTT. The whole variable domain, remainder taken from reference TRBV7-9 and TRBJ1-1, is DTGVSQNPRHKITKRGQNVTFRCDPISEHNRLYWYRQTLGQGPEFLTYFQNEAQLEKSRLLSDRFSAERPKGSFSTLEIQRTEQGDSAMYLCASSSGSGTGEAFFGQGTRLTVV.

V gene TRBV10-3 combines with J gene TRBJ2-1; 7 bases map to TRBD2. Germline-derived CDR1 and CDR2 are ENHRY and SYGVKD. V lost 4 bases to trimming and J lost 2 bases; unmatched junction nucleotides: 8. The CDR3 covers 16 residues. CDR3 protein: CAISGRERGTYNEQFF. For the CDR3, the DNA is TGTGCCATCAGTGGGCGGGAGCGGGGTACCTACAATGAGCAGTTCTTC.

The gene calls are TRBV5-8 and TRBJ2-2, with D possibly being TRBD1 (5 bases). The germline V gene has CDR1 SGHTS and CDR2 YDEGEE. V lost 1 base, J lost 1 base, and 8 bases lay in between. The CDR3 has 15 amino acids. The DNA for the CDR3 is TGTGCCAGCAGCTTGATGGGGCAGAACACCGGGGAGCTGTTTTTT. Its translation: CASSLMGQNTGELFF.

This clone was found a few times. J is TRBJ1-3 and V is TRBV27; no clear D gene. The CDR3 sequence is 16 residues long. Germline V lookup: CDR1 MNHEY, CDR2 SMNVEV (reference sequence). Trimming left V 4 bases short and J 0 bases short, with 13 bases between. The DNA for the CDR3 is TGTGCCAGCAGTTCGGCGGCCGGGTACTCTGGAAACACCATATATTTT. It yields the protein CASSSAAGYSGNTIYF.

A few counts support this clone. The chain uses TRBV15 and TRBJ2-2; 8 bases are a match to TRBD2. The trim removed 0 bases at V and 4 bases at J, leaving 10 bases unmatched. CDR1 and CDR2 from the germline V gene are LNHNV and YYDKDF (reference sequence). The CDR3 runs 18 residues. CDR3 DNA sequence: TGTGCCACCAGCAGAGATCTCGGGGAGGGACTAGTCACCGGGGAGCTGTTTTTT. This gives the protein CATSRDLGEGLVTGELFF.

The CDR3 coding sequence is TGTGCCAGCAGCCCGGGACAGGGGCTCTCCGAGCAGTACTTC. Translating it yields CASSPGQGLSEQYF. This chain uses TRBV7-2 with TRBJ2-7; 10 nucleotides match TRBD1. This CDR3 comprises 14 residues. J gave up 6 bases and V 5 bases, and 7 bases lay outside the gene matches. Germline lookup yields CDR1 SGHTA and CDR2 FQGNSA.

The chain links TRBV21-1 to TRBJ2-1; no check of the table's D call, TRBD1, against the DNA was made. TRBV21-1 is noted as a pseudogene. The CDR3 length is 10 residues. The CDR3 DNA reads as TGTGCCAGCAGGGACAGGCACCAGTTCTTC. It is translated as CASRDRHQFF.

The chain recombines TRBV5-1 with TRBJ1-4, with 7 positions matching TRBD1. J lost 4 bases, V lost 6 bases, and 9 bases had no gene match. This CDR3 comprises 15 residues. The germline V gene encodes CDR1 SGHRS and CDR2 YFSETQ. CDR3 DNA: TGCGCCAGCACGACAGGGCAGTGGGGTAATGAAAAACTGTTTTTT. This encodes CASTTGQWGNEKLFF.

The CDR3 is CASSQGTGLSYEQYF. The CDR3 DNA is TGTGCCAGCAGCCAAGGGACAGGCCTCTCCTACGAGCAGTACTTC. The chain has TRBV14 and TRBJ2-7; 7 bases are shared with TRBD1. The V segment lost 1 base and the J segment 0 bases; nucleotides outside the gene matches: 3. CDR1 is SGHDN and CDR2 is FVKESK in the germline V gene. The CDR3 consists of 15 residues.

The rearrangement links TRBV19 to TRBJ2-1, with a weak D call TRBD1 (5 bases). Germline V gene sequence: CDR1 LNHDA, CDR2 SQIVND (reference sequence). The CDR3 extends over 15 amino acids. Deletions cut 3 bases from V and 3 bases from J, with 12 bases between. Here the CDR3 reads CASSIQGRFYNEQFF. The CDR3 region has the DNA TGTGCCAGTAGTATCCAGGGTCGATTCTACAATGAGCAGTTCTTC.

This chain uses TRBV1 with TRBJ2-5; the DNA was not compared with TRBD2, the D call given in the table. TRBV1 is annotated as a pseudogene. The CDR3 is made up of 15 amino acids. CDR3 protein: CTSSQDKLAEETQYF. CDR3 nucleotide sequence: TGCACCAGCAGCCAAGATAAACTAGCGGAAGAGACCCAGTACTTC.

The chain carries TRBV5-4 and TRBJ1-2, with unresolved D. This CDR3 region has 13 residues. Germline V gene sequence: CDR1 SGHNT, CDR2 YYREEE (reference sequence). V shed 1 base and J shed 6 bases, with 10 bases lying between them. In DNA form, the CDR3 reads TGTGCCAGCAGCTTGACCATAGCGGATGGCTACACCTTC. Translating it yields CASSLTIADGYTF. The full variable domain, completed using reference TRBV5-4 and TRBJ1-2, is ETGVTQSPTHLIKTRGQQVTLRCSSQSGHNTVSWYQQALGQGPQFIFQYYREEENGRGNFPPRFSGLQFPNYSSELNVNALELDDSALYLCASSLTIADGYTFGSGTRLTVV.

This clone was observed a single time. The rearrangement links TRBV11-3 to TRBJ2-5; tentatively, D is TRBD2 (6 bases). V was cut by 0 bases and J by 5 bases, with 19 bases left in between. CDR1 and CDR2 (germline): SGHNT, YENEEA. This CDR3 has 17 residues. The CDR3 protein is CASSLDGAGEVAETQYF. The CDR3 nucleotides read TGTGCCAGCAGCTTAGATGGGGCTGGGGAGGTCGCGGAGACCCAGTACTTC.

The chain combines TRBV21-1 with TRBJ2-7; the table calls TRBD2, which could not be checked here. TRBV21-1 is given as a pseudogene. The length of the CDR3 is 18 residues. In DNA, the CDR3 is TGTGCCAGCAGCCAGAAGGTGGTAGCGGGGGAATGTTGGTGCGAGCAGTACTTC. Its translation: CASSQKVVAGECWCEQYF.

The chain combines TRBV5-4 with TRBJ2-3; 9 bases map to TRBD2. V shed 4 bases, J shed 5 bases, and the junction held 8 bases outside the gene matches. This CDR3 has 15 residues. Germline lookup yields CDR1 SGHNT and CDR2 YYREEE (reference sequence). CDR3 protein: CASSPAGGTQDTQYF. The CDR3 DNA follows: TGTGCCAGCAGCCCAGCGGGAGGAACACAAGATACGCAGTATTTT. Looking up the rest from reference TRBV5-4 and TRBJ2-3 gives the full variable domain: ETGVTQSPTHLIKTRGQQVTLRCSSQSGHNTVSWYQQALGQGPQFIFQYYREEENGRGNFPPRFSGLQFPNYSSELNVNALELDDSALYLCASSPAGGTQDTQYFGPGTRLTVL.

CDR3 sequence: CASSAPEGTEAFF. The CDR3 nucleotides read TGTGCCAGCTCAGCGCCAGAGGGCACTGAAGCTTTCTTT. The chain combines TRBV18 with TRBJ1-1; D uncertain. This CDR3 is built from 13 residues. Deletions cut 5 bases from V and 4 bases from J, with 11 bases between. Looked up from germline, CDR1 is KGHSH and CDR2 is LQKENI.

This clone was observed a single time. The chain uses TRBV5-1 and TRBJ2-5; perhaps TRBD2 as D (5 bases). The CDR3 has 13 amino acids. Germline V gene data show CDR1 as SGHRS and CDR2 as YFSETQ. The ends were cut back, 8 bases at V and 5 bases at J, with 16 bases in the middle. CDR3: CASREERTETQYF. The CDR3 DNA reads TGCGCCAGTCGGGAAGAACGAACCGAGACCCAGTACTTC.

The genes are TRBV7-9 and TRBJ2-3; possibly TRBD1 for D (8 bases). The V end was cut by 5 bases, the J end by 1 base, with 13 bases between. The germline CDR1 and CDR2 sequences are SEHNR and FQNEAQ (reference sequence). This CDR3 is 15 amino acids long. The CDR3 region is CASSPTGGGTDTQYF. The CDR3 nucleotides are TGTGCCAGCAGCCCAACAGGGGGGGGCACAGATACGCAGTATTTT.

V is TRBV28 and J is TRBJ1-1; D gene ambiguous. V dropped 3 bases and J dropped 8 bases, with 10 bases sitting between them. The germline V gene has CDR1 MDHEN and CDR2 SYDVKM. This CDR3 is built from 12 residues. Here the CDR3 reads CASSLWQVEAFF. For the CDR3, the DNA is TGTGCCAGCAGTTTGTGGCAGGTAGAAGCTTTCTTT.

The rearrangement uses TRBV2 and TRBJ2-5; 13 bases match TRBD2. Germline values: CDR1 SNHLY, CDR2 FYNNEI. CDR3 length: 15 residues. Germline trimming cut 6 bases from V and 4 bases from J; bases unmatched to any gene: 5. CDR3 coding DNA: TGTGCCAGCAGCCGGGGACTAGCGGGGTTAGAGACCCAGTACTTC. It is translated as CASSRGLAGLETQYF.

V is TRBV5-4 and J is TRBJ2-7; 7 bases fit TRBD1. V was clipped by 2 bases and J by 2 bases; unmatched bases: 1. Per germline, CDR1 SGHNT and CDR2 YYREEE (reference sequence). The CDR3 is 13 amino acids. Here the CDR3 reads CASSFGQAYEQYF. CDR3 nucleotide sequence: TGTGCCAGCAGCTTTGGACAGGCCTACGAGCAGTACTTC. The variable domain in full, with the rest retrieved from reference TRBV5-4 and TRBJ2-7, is ETGVTQSPTHLIKTRGQQVTLRCSSQSGHNTVSWYQQALGQGPQFIFQYYREEENGRGNFPPRFSGLQFPNYSSELNVNALELDDSALYLCASSFGQAYEQYFGPGTRLTVT.